This TCR beta chain was sequenced during a study of blood T cell repertoires in COVID-19. Study information: Samples representing acute and convalescent COVID-19 were sourced from the United States, Italy and Spain. PBMCs, B-cell-depleted T cells, or T cells provided the cDNA or gDNA that made up the material.

The ends lost 5 bases at V and 4 bases at J; junction bases unmatched: 8. The CDR3 is 16 residues long. From germline, CDR1 is MNHEY and CDR2 SVGEGT. Participant age was about 18 to 95 years, and participants resided in about two dozen US areas. Participants had their cohort set by participant-reported clinical history. Measured with immunoSEQ multiplex PCR; TCRdb has only the in-frame clones, and not every one. The data hold roughly 300,000 clones, with approximately 86% observed a single time. The clonotype originates from a woman aged 40 to 50 with acute COVID-19. V usage is TRBV6-2 or TRBV6-3 and J usage is TRBJ2-2, with 9 nucleotides matching TRBD2. The sample comprised PBMCs or T cells enriched from blood (not recorded which). CDR3: CASSPSRREGTGELFF. The CDR3 DNA reads TGTGCCAGCAGTCCCAGTCGGCGGGAGGGCACCGGGGAGCTGTTTTTT.